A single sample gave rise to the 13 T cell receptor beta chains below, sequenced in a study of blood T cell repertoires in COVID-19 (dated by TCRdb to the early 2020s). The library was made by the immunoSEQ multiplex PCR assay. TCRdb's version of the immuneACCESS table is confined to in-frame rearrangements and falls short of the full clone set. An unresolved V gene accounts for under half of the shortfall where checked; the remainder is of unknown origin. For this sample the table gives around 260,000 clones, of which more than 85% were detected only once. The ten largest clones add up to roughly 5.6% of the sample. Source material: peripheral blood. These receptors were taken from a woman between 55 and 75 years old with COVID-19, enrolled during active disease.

Written as DNA, the CDR3 is TGTGCCAGCAGCCGGACTAGGTTTGAGCAGTTCTTC. It encodes CASSRTRFEQFF. V and J are TRBV5-6 and TRBJ2-1; 7 bases fit TRBD2. Trimming at V came to 4 bases and at J to 9 bases, leaving 4 bases not matched to a gene. The CDR3 sequence is 12 residues long. Germline CDR1 reads SGHDT; CDR2 reads YYEEEE.

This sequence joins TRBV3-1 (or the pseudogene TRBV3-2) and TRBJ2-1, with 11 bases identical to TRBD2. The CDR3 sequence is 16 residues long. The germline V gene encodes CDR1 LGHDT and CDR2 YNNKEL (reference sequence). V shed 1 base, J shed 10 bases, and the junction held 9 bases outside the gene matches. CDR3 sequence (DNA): TGTGCCAGCAGCCAAGCGGGGACTAGCGGTTTCGTGGAGCAGTTCTTC. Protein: CASSQAGTSGFVEQFF.

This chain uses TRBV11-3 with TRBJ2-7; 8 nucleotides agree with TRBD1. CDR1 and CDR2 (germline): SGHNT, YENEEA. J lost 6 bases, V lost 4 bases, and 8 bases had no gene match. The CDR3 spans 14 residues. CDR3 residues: CASSSGQGSLEQYF. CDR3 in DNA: TGTGCCAGCAGCTCCGGACAGGGTTCCCTCGAGCAGTACTTC.

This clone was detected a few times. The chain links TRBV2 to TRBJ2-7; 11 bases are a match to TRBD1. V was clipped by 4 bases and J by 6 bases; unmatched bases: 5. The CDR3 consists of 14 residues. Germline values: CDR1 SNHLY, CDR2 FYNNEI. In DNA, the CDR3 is TGTGCCAGCAGTGCATGGACAGGGGGCATCGAGCAGTACTTC. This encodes CASSAWTGGIEQYF.

CDR3 amino acids: CASSELGGTRAFF. Written as DNA, the CDR3 is TGTGCCAGCAGTGAATTGGGGGGGACTAGGGCTTTCTTT. The V gene is TRBV2, the J gene TRBJ1-1, with D tentatively TRBD1 (5 bases). Trimming left V 2 bases short and J 11 bases short, with 15 bases between. The CDR3 is made up of 13 amino acids. The germline CDR1 and CDR2 sequences are SNHLY and FYNNEI. Complete variable domain (other parts from reference TRBV2 and TRBJ1-1): EPEVTQTPSHQVTQMGQEVILRCVPISNHLYFYWYRQILGQKVEFLVSFYNNEISEKSEIFDDQFSVERPDGSNFTLKIRSTKLEDSAMYFCASSELGGTRAFFGQGTRLTVV.

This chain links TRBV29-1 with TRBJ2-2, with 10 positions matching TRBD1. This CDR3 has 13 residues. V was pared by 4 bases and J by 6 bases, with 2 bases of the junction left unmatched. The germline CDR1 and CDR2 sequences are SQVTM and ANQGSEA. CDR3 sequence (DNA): TGCAGCGTTGCGGGACAGGGGCCCGGGGAGCTGTTTTTT. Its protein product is CSVAGQGPGELFF.

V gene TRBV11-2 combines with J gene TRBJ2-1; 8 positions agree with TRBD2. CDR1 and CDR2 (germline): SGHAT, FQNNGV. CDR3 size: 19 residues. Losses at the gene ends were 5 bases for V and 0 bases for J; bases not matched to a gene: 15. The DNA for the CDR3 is TGTGCCAGCAGCACCCGCCCGGGTATGCGGGAGGCCTCCTACAATGAGCAGTTCTTC. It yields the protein CASSTRPGMREASYNEQFF.

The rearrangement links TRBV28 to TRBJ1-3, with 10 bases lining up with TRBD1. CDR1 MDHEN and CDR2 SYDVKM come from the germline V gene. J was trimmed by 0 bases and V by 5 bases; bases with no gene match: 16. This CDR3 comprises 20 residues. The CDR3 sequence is CASSTPPGTGVLLSGNTIYF. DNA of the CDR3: TGTGCCAGCAGTACCCCCCCCGGGACAGGGGTTCTCCTCTCTGGAAACACCATATATTTT.

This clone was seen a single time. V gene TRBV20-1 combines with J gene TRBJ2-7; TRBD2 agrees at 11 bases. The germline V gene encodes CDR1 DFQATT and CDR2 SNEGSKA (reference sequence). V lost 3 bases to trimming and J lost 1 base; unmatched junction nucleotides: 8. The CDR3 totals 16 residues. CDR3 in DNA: TGCAGTGCTAGTCCTTGGGGGACTAGCGGATCCTACGAGCAGTACTTC. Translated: CSASPWGTSGSYEQYF.

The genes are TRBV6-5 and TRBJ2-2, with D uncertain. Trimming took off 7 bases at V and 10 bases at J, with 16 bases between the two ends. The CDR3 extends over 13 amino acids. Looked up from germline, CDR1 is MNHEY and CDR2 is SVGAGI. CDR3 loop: CASISFPYPELFF. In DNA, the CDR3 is TGTGCCAGCATTAGTTTTCCCTACCCGGAGCTGTTTTTT.

The CDR3 loop reads CATSAPGVASTSSYNEQFF. CDR3 DNA: TGTGCCACCAGTGCTCCGGGGGTAGCATCGACGAGCTCCTACAATGAGCAGTTCTTC. The chain links TRBV24-1 to TRBJ2-1, with TRBD2 as a possible D gene (6 bases). V was clipped by 5 bases and J by 0 bases, with 22 bases between them. The CDR3 totals 19 residues. Germline values: CDR1 KGHDR, CDR2 SFDVKD.

Here the CDR3 DNA reads TGTGCCAGCGGACAGGGGGCCCGGACAGATACGCAGTATTTT. It is translated as CASGQGARTDTQYF. This rearrangement joins TRBV6-5 to TRBJ2-3, with 11 nucleotides matching TRBD1. CDR3 length equals 14 residues. Germline V gene data show CDR1 as MNHEY and CDR2 as SVGAGI. The trim removed 8 bases at V and 3 bases at J, leaving 4 bases unmatched.

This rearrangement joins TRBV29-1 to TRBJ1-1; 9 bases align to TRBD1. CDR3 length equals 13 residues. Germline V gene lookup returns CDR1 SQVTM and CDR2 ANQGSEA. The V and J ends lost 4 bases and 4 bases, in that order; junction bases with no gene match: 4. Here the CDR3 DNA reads TGCAGCGTTGCGACAGGGGGGGGCACTGAAGCTTTCTTT. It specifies CSVATGGGTEAFF.